Listed here is a single T cell receptor beta chain. The antigen is unknown. All of the isolated RNA was reverse transcribed, so expressed TCRB transcripts were sequenced. Produced via immunoSEQ multiplex PCR; TCRdb's table is partial and in-frame only. This sample has about 52,000 clones; roughly 39% occur once, and the top ten carry approximately 1.4%. The data were taken from a study of beta chain features in type 1 diabetes. Study-wide points: Significant though moderate, a shortening of TCRB CDR3s appeared in all four CD4+ subsets of Type 1 diabetes patients.

CDR1 is SGDLS, CDR2 YYNGEE, per germline. V lost 0 bases and J 0 bases, leaving 10 bases between the germline ends. The CDR3 is made up of 16 amino acids. The receptor was derived from a man aged 30 to 39 with type 1 diabetes. The V call is TRBV9, the J call TRBJ1-5; no clear D. The sample comprised Tregs from blood. CDR3 amino acids: CASSVGGGSSNQPQHF. Here the CDR3 DNA reads TGTGCCAGCAGCGTAGGAGGAGGGTCTAGCAATCAGCCCCAGCATTTT.